Each of the 12 T cell receptor beta chains below was sequenced from the same sample in a study of cytomegalovirus exposure and HLA in healthy donors. Data came from immunoSEQ multiplex PCR; TCRdb stores just in-frame clones and leaves some out. The sample records 200,000 or so clones, approximately 84% being singletons. Sequenced sample: PBMCs. These receptor sequences come from a man aged 18 to 29 in good health and CMV-seropositive.

The V and J genes are TRBV1 and TRBJ1-2. TRBV1 represents a pseudogene. This CDR3 contains 12 residues. This CDR3 is CTSSTRGSGYTF. In DNA form, the CDR3 reads TGCACCAGCAGCACCCGCGGGTCTGGCTACACCTTC.

This rearrangement joins TRBV2 to TRBJ2-3, with TRBD2 matching over 9 bases. This CDR3 is 15 amino acids long. V was clipped by 6 bases and J by 3 bases; unmatched bases: 7. Germline V gene lookup returns CDR1 SNHLY and CDR2 FYNNEI. In nucleotides, the CDR3 is TGTGCCAGCAGGGAGGTAGCGGGAGAGACAGATACGCAGTATTTT. Protein sequence: CASREVAGETDTQYF.

The chain is built from TRBV2 and TRBJ2-7, with TRBD1 matching over 9 bases. The germline V gene encodes CDR1 SNHLY and CDR2 FYNNEI. The CDR3 is made up of 13 amino acids. Trimming cost V 6 bases and J 6 bases; bases outside gene matches: 6. The CDR3 nucleotides read TGTGCCAGCAGCCTCCCGGGACAGGGCGAGCAGTACTTC. Translated: CASSLPGQGEQYF.

J is TRBJ2-1 and V is TRBV27; TRBD2 agrees at 16 bases. V lost 5 bases and J lost 8; bases outside the gene matches: 3. The CDR3 loop spans 15 amino acids. Germline V gene lookup returns CDR1 MNHEY and CDR2 SMNVEV (reference sequence). The CDR3 spells CASSLGTSGRDEQFF. The CDR3 nucleotides are TGTGCCAGCAGTCTCGGGACTAGCGGGAGGGATGAGCAGTTCTTC.

This chain links TRBV2 with TRBJ1-1, with 9 bases identical to TRBD1. The CDR3 is made up of 13 amino acids. V was clipped by 8 bases and J by 5 bases; unmatched bases: 6. CDR1 SNHLY and CDR2 FYNNEI come from the germline V gene. CDR3 coding DNA: TGTGCCAGCGAGACCGGGACAGGGACTGAAGCTTTCTTT. Its protein is CASETGTGTEAFF.

The J gene is TRBJ1-5, the V gene TRBV27; the D gene is possibly TRBD1 (6 bases). The CDR3 loop spans 17 amino acids. V was trimmed by 5 bases and J by 4 bases, leaving 21 bases between them. CDR1 is MNHEY and CDR2 is SMNVEV in the germline V gene (reference sequence). The CDR3 DNA reads TGTGCCAGCAGTCCCCAGGTCTGGCAGGGGAAGAATCAGCCCCAGCATTTT. Translation gives CASSPQVWQGKNQPQHF.

This rearrangement joins TRBV6-8 to TRBJ2-3; 8 positions match TRBD2. The germline CDR1 and CDR2 sequences are MNHGY and SAAAGT. The J segment lost 4 bases and the V segment lost 0 bases, leaving 9 bases of the junction unmatched. CDR3 length: 17 residues. The CDR3 nucleotides are TGTGCCAGCAGTTACTCTCCCGGGACTAGAACGCCAGATACGCAGTATTTT. Protein product: CASSYSPGTRTPDTQYF.

This clone appeared once. The CDR3 bases are TGTGCCAGCAGTGAAGGAAGAGGGACAGGGGGGGGAGATACGCAGTATTTT. It is translated as CASSEGRGTGGGDTQYF. This chain uses TRBV2 with TRBJ2-3; 11 nucleotides match TRBD1. The germline V gene has CDR1 SNHLY and CDR2 FYNNEI. The V segment lost 1 base and the J segment 5 bases; nucleotides outside the gene matches: 8. This CDR3 has 17 residues.

This rearrangement joins TRBV10-3 to TRBJ2-5; tentatively, D is TRBD1 (6 bases). Trimming took 7 bases from V and 4 from J, leaving 19 bases between them. The CDR3 is 15 amino acids. CDR1 is ENHRY, CDR2 SYGVKD, per germline. The CDR3 here is CAIKQGSQERETQYF. For the CDR3, the DNA is TGTGCCATCAAGCAGGGGAGCCAGGAGAGAGAGACCCAGTACTTC.

The J gene is TRBJ1-5, the V gene TRBV25-1; 8 bases fit TRBD1. Germline values: CDR1 MGHDK, CDR2 SYGVNS. CDR3 length equals 13 residues. V trimming: 8 bases; J trimming: 4 bases; junction bases outside the gene matches: 4. The CDR3 sequence: CASQGQVNQPQHF. CDR3 nucleotide sequence: TGTGCCAGCCAGGGACAGGTAAATCAGCCCCAGCATTTT.

CDR3 DNA sequence: TGTGCCAGCAGAGCCGGCCGGGGGTCTGGCTACGAGCAGTACTTC. Its translation: CASRAGRGSGYEQYF. The chain uses TRBV6-5 and TRBJ2-7, with a possible D match to TRBD2 (6 bases). CDR3 length: 15 amino acids. V dropped 6 bases and J dropped 3 bases, with 18 bases sitting between them. Germline V gene lookup returns CDR1 MNHEY and CDR2 SVGAGI.

V gene TRBV28 combines with J gene TRBJ1-1; a weak D match, TRBD1 (6 bases). This CDR3 has 15 amino acids. V dropped 5 bases and J dropped 4 bases, with 17 bases sitting between them. Germline-derived CDR1 and CDR2 are MDHEN and SYDVKM. The CDR3 is CASSLGPAGATEAFF. DNA for the CDR3: TGTGCCAGCAGTCTAGGTCCCGCAGGGGCCACTGAAGCTTTCTTT.